This T cell receptor beta chain derives from a study of Graves' ophthalmopathy and Graves' hyperthyroidism. At the level of the study: Upon initial diagnosis and before any treatment, peripheral blood was collected. Study observations and caveats: Most expanded clonotypes in thyroid above 0.001 frequency also showed up in blood.

Amplification of the TCR beta CDR3 regions used RNA transcripts (as template). RT-PCR was first run with HTBI primers, then multiplex PCR in a second round. TCRdb used MiXCR to reprocess the multiplex PCR reads, holding one entry per CDR3 protein. The table shows about 480,000 distinct CDR3 sequences, with under 15% occurring only once. V shed 9 bases and J shed 1 base, with 4 bases lying between them. This CDR3 has 11 residues. Germline V gene data show CDR1 as MNHGY and CDR2 as SAAAGT. Remarks on this clonotype: Its antigen is not known.

Moderate-to-severe activity, with CAS ≥3, NOSPECS ≥4 and duration under 3 months, characterized the donors with ophthalmopathy. Sequencing input: blood. The gene calls are TRBV6-8 and TRBJ1-5, with D hard to call. This receptor was taken from a woman younger than 45 with Graves' ophthalmopathy. As DNA, the CDR3 is TGTGCCAGTAAAAGCAATCAGCCCCAGCATTTT. Protein product: CASKSNQPQHF.